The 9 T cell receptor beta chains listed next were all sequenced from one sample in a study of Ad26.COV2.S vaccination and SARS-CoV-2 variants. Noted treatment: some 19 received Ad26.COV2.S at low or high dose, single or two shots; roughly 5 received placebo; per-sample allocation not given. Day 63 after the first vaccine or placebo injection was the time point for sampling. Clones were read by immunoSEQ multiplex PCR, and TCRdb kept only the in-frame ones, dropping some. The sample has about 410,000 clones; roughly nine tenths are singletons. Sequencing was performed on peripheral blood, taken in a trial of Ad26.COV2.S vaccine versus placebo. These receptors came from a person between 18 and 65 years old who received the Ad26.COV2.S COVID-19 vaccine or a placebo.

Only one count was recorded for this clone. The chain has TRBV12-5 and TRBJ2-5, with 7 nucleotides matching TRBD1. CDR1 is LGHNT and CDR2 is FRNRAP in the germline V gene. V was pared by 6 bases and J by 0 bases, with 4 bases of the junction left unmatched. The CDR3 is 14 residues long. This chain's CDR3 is CASGTGQDQETQYF. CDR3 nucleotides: TGTGCTAGTGGGACAGGGCAGGACCAAGAGACCCAGTACTTC. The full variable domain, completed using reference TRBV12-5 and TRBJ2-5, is DARVTQTPRHKVTEMGQEVTMRCQPILGHNTVFWYRQTMMQGLELLAYFRNRAPLDDSGMPKDRFSAEMPDATLATLKIQPSEPRDSAVYFCASGTGQDQETQYFGPGTRLLVL.

The CDR3 region is CASHTGGREKLFF. The CDR3 DNA sequence: TGTGCCAGTCATACAGGGGGCCGTGAAAAACTGTTTTTT. The V and J genes are TRBV19 and TRBJ1-4; 9 bases are a match to TRBD1. The J segment lost 7 bases and the V segment lost 8 bases, leaving 5 bases of the junction unmatched. Germline assignment: CDR1 LNHDA and CDR2 SQIVND (reference sequence). There are 13 residues in the CDR3.

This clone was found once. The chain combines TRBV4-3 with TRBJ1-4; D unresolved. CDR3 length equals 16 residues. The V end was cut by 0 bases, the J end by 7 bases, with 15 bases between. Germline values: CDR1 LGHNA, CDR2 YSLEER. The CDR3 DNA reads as TGCGCCAGCAGCCAAGATCGAGGACTTTATGTTGAAAAACTGTTTTTT. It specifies CASSQDRGLYVEKLFF.

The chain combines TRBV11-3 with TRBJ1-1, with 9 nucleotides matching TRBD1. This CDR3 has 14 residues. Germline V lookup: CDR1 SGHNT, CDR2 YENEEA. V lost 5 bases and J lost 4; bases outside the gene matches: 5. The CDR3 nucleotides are TGTGCCAGCAGCCCCGGACAGGGGAGCACTGAAGCTTTCTTT. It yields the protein CASSPGQGSTEAFF.

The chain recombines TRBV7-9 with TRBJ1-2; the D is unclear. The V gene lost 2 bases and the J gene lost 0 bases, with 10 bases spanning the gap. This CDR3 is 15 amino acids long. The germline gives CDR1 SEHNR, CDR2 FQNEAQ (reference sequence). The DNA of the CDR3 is TGTGCCAGCAGCTTACCCCCTGAAGCTAACTATGGCTACACCTTC. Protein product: CASSLPPEANYGYTF.

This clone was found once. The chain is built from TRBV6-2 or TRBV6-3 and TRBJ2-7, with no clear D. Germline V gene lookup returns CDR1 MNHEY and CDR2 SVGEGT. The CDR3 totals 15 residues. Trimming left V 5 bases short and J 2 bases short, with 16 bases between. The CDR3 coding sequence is TGTGCCAGCAGTGACGGGCTCCCGAGAGCCTACGAGCAGTACTTC. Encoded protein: CASSDGLPRAYEQYF.

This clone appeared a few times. DNA of the CDR3: TGTGCCAGCAGTTTCGGGCTGGGGGCTTCCTATAATTCACCCCTCCACTTT. Translated, it gives CASSFGLGASYNSPLHF. The V and J genes are TRBV27 and TRBJ1-6; maybe TRBD1 (6 bases). Germline V gene data show CDR1 as MNHEY and CDR2 as SMNVEV (reference sequence). The CDR3 has 17 amino acids. Trimming stripped 3 bases from V and 1 base from J, with 13 bases between.

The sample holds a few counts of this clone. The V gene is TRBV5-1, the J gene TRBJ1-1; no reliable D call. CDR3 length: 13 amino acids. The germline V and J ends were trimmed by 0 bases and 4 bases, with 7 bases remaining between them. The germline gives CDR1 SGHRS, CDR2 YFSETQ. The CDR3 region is CASSLEGFTEAFF. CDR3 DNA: TGCGCCAGCAGCTTGGAAGGGTTCACTGAAGCTTTCTTT.

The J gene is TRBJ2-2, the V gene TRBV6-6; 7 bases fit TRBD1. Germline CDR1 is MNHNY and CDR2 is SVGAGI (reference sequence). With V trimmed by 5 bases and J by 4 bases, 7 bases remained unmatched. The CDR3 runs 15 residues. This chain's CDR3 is CASSKKTGTTGELFF. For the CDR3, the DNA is TGTGCCAGCAGTAAAAAGACAGGGACCACCGGGGAGCTGTTTTTT.